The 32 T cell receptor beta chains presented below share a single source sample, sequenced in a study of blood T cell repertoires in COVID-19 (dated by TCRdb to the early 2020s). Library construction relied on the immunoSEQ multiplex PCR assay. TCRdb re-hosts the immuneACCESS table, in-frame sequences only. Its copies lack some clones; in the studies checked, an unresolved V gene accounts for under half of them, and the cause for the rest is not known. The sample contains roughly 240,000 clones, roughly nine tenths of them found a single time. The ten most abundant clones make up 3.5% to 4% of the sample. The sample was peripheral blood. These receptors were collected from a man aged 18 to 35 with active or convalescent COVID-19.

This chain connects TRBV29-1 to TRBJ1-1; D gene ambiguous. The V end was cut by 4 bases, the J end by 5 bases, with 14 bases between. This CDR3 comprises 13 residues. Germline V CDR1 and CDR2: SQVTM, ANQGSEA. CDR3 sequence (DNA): TGCAGCGTTGGAACTCCGGCGGGTACTGAAGCTTTCTTT. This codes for CSVGTPAGTEAFF.

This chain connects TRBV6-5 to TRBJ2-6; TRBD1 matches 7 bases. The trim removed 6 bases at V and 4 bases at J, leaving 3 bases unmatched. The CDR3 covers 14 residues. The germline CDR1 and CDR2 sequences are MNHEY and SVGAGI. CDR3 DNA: TGTGCCAGCAGGGGACAGTACGGGGCCAACGTCCTGACTTTC. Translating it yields CASRGQYGANVLTF.

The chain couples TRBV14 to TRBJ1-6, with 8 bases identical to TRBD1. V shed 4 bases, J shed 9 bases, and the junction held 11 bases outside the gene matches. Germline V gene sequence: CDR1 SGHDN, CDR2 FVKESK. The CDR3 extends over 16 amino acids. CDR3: CASSRGGTGGVSPLHF. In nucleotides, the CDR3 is TGTGCCAGCAGCCGGGGAGGAACAGGGGGGGTTTCACCCCTCCACTTT.

In DNA form, the CDR3 reads TGTGCCAGCAGCCAAGATCGGTTGACAGATACGCAGTATTTT. Its protein product is CASSQDRLTDTQYF. The rearrangement uses TRBV4-2 and TRBJ2-3; D is unclear. Trimming removed 0 bases from V and 3 bases from J, with 7 bases in between. The CDR3 has 14 amino acids. Germline lookup yields CDR1 LGHNA and CDR2 YNFKEQ.

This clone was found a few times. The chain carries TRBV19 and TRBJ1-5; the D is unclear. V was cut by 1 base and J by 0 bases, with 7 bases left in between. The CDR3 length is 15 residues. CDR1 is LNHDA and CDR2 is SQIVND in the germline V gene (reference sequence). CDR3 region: CASSIGQSSNQPQHF. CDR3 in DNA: TGTGCCAGTAGTATAGGGCAGTCTAGCAATCAGCCCCAGCATTTT.

The CDR3 DNA reads as TGTGCCAGCAGTTCCCTTTCCGCGGGGGACACAGATACGCAGTATTTT. Translated, it gives CASSSLSAGDTDTQYF. This rearrangement joins TRBV6-5 to TRBJ2-3, with 7 bases identical to TRBD2. The J segment lost 2 bases and the V segment lost 4 bases, leaving 9 bases of the junction unmatched. Germline V CDR1 and CDR2: MNHEY, SVGAGI. CDR3 size: 16 residues.

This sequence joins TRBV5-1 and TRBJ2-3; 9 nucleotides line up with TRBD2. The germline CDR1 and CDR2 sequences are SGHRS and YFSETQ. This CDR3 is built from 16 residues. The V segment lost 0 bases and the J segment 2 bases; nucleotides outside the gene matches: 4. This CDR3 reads CASSLVASGDTDTQYF. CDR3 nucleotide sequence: TGCGCCAGCAGCTTGGTGGCTAGCGGGGACACAGATACGCAGTATTTT.

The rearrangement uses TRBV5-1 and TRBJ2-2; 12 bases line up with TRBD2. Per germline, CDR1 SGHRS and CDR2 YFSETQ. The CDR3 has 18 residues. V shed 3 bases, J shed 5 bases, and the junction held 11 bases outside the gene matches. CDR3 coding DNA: TGCGCCAGCAGCTCTCAGGCGACTAGCGGGAGTATAACCGGGGAGCTGTTTTTT. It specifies CASSSQATSGSITGELFF.

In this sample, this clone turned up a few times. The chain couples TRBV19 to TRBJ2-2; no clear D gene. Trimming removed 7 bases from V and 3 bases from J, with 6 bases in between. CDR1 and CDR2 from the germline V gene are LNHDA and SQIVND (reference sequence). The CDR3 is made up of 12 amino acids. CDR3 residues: CASIHYTGELFF. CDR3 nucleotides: TGTGCCAGTATCCATTACACCGGGGAGCTGTTTTTT.

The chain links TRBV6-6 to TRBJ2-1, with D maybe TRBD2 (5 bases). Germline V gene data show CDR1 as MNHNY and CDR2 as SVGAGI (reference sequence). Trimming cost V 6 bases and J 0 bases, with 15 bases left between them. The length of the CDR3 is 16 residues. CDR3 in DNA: TGTGCCAGCAGGGGAACTAGTCCCAGCTCCTACAATGAGCAGTTCTTC. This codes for CASRGTSPSSYNEQFF.

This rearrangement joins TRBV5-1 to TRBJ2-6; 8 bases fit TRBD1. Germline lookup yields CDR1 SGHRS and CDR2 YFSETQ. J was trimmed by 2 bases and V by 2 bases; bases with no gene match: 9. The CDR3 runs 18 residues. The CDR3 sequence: CASSFRQGPNPGANVLTF. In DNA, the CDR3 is TGCGCCAGCAGCTTTAGACAGGGGCCAAATCCTGGGGCCAACGTCCTGACTTTC. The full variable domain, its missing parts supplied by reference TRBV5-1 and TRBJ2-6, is KAGVTQTPRYLIKTRGQQVTLSCSPISGHRSVSWYQQTPGQGLQFLFEYFSETQRNKGNFPGRFSGRQFSNSRSEMNVSTLELGDSALYLCASSFRQGPNPGANVLTFGAGSRLTVL.

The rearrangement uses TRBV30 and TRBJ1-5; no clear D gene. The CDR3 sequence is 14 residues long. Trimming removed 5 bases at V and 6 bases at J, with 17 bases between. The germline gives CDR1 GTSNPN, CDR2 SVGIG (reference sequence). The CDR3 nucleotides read TGTGCCTGGGGGGTCACGACTAGGATTCAGCCCCAGCATTTT. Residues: CAWGVTTRIQPQHF.

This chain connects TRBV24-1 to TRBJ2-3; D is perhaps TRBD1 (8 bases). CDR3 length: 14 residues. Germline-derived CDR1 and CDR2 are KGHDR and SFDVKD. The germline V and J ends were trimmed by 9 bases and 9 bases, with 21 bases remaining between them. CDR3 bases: TGTGCCACCGGAAACAGGGGGGGAATAGAAACGCAGTATTTT. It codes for CATGNRGGIETQYF.

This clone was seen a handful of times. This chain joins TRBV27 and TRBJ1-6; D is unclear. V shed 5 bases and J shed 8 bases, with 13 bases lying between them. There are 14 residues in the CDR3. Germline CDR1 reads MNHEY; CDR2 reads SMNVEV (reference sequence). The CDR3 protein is CASSERALDSPLHF. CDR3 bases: TGTGCCAGCAGTGAGCGGGCCCTAGATTCACCCCTCCACTTT.

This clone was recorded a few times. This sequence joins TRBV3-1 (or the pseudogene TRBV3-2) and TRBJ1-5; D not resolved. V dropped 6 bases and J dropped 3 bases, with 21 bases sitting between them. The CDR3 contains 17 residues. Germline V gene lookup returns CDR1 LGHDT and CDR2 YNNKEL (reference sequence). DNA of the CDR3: TGTGCCAGCAGTCAAAGTACGGCACAGCCCACCAATCAGCCCCAGCATTTT. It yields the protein CASSQSTAQPTNQPQHF.

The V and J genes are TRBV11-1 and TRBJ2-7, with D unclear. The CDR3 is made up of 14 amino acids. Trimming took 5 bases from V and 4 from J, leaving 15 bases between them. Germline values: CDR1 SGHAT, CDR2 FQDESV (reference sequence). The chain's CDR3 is CASSPRFLWYEQYF. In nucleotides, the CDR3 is TGTGCCAGCAGCCCTAGGTTCCTTTGGTACGAGCAGTACTTC.

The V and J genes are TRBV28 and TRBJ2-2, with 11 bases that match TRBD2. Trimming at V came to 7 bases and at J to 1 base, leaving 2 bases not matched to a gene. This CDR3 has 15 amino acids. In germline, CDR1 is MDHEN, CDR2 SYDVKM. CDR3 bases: TGTGCCAGCATCCTAGCGGGGGGGAACACCGGGGAGCTGTTTTTT. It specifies CASILAGGNTGELFF.

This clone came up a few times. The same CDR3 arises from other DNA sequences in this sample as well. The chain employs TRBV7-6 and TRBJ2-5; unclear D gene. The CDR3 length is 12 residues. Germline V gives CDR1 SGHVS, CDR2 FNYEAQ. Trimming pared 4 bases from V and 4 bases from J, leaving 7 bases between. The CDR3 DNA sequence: TGTGCCAGCAGCTCCCGTCGAGAGACCCAGTACTTC. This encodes CASSSRRETQYF.

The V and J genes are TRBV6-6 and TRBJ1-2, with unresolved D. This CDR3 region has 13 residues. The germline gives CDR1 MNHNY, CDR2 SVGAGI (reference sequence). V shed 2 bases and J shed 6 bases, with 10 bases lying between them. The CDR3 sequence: CASSYPGKDGYTF. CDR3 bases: TGTGCCAGCAGTTACCCAGGAAAGGATGGCTACACCTTC.

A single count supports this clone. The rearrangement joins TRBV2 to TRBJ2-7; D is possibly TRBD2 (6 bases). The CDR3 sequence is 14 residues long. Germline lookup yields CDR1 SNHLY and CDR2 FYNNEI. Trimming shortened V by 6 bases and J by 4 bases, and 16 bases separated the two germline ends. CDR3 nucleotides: TGTGCCAGCAGCGATACCCGCGGGGAATACGAGCAGTACTTC. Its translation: CASSDTRGEYEQYF.

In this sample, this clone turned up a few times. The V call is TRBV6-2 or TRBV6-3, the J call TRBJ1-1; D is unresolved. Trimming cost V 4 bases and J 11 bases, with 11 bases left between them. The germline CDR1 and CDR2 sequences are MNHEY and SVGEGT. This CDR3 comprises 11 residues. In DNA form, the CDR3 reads TGTGCCAGCAGTTCAAATTCTAGGGCTTTCTTT. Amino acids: CASSSNSRAFF.

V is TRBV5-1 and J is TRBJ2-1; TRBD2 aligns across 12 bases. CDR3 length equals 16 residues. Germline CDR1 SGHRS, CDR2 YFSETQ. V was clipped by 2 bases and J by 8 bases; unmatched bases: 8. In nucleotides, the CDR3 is TGCGCCAGCAGCTTCGACACTAGCGGGGGGATGGATGAGCAGTTCTTC. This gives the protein CASSFDTSGGMDEQFF.

The CDR3, as DNA: TGTGCCAGTAGTGTACTACCCACGACAGGGGATAGGGCTGCAGCCGGGGAGCTGTTTTTT. Its protein product is CASSVLPTTGDRAAAGELFF. The J gene is TRBJ2-2, the V gene TRBV19; TRBD1 matches at 8 bases. Germline CDR1 reads LNHDA; CDR2 reads SQIVND (reference sequence). The CDR3 runs to 20 residues. V lost 5 bases to trimming and J lost 6 bases; unmatched junction nucleotides: 23. Together with reference TRBV19 and TRBJ2-2, the CDR3 gives the full variable domain: DGGITQSPKYLFRKEGQNVTLSCEQNLNHDAMYWYRQDPGQGLRLIYYSQIVNDFQKGDIAEGYSVSREKKESFPLTVTSAQKNPTAFYLCASSVLPTTGDRAAAGELFFGEGSRLTVL.

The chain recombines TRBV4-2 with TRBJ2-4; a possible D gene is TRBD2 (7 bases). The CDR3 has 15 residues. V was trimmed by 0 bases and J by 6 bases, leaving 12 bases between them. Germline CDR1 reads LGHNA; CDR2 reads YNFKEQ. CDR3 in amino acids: CASSQDGAGANIQYF. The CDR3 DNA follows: TGTGCCAGCAGCCAAGATGGGGCGGGGGCAAACATTCAGTACTTC.

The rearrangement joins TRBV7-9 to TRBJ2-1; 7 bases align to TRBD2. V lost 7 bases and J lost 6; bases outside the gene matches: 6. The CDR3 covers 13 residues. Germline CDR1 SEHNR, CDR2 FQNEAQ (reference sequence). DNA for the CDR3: TGTGCCAGCACCGCTTGGGGGGGCAATGAGCAGTTCTTC. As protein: CASTAWGGNEQFF.

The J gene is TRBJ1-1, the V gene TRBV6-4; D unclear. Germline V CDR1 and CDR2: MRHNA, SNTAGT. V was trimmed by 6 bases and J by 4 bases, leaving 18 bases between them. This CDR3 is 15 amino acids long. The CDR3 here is CASRAWASVGTEAFF. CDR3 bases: TGTGCCAGCAGAGCCTGGGCTTCCGTCGGCACTGAAGCTTTCTTT.

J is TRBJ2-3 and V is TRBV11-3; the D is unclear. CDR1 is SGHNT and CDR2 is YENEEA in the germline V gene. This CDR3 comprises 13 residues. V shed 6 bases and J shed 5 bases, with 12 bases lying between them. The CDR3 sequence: CASRTSTGDTQYF. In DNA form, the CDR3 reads TGTGCCAGCAGGACTTCGACGGGAGATACGCAGTATTTT.

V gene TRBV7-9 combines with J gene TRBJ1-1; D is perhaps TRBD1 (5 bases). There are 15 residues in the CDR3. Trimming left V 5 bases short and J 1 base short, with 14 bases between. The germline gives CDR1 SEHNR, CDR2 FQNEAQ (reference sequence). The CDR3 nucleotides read TGTGCCAGCAGCCCCGTAGGGGCGAAGAACACTGAAGCTTTCTTT. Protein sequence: CASSPVGAKNTEAFF.

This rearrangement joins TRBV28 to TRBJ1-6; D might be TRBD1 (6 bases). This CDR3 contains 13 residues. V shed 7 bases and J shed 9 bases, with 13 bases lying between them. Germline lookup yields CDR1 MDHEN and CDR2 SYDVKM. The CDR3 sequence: CASIGGAGSPLHF. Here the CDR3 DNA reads TGTGCCAGCATTGGGGGGGCAGGTTCACCCCTCCACTTT.

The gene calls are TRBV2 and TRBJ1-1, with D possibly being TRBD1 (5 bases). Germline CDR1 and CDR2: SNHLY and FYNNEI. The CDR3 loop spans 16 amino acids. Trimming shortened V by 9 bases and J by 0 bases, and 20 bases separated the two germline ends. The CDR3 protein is CAREYQRTGMNTEAFF. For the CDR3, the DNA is TGTGCCAGGGAGTACCAAAGAACAGGCATGAACACTGAAGCTTTCTTT.

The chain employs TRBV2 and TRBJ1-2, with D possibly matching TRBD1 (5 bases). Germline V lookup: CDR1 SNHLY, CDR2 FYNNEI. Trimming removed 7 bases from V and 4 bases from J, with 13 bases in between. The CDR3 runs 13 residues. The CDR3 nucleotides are TGTGCCAGCATTGGTGACAGATTCTATGGCTACACCTTC. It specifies CASIGDRFYGYTF.

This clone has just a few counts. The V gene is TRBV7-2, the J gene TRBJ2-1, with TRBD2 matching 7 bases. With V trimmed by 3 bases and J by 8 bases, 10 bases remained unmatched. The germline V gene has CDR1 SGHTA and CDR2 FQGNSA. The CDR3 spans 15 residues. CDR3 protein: CASSLTSRRMDEQFF. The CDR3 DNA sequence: TGTGCCAGCAGCTTGACTAGCCGGAGAATGGATGAGCAGTTCTTC. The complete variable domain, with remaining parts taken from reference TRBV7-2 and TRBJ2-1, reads GAGVSQSPSNKVTEKGKDVELRCDPISGHTALYWYRQSLGQGLEFLIYFQGNSAPDKSGLPSDRFSAERTGGSVSTLTIQRTQQEDSAVYLCASSLTSRRMDEQFFGPGTRLTVL.